This T cell receptor beta chain was sequenced during a study of blood T cell repertoires in COVID-19. Looking at the study overall: Collection of acute and convalescent COVID-19 samples took place in the United States, Italy and Spain. PBMCs, B-cell-depleted T cells, or T cells were the source of the cDNA or gDNA that made up the material.

The CDR3 spans 17 residues. The germline gives CDR1 SGDLS, CDR2 YYNGEE. V shed 0 bases and J 5 bases; nucleotides not matched to a gene: 7. In the study's own analysis: Reference gene primers were amplified, and this amplification served to estimate nucleated cell counts. Clones were read by immunoSEQ multiplex PCR, and TCRdb kept only the in-frame ones, dropping some. For V, J and clone size, that table is used; D and trimming come from the DNA. Found here are 150,000 to 200,000 clones, about 81% of them singletons; the top ten hold 15% to 20%. The chain uses TRBV9 and TRBJ2-2; 10 nucleotides match TRBD2. The sequence was collected from a woman of 80 years or more with acute or convalescent COVID-19. The sequenced sample was peripheral blood. The CDR3 DNA follows: TGTGCCAGCAGCGTAGTAAATAGCGGGAGGAAGACCGGGGAGCTGTTTTTT. Translating gives CASSVVNSGRKTGELFF.